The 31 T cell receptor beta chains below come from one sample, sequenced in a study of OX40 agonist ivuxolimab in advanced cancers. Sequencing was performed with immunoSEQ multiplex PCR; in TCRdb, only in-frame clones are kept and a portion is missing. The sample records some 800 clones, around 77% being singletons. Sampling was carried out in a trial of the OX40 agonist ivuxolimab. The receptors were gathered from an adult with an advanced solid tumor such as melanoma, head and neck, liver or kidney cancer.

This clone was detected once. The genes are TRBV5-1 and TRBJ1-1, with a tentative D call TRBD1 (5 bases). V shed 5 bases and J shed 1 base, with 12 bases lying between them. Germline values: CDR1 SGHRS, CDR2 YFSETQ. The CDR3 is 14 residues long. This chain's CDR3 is CASSEGTWNTEAFF. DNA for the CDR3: TGCGCCAGCAGTGAAGGGACCTGGAACACTGAAGCTTTCTTT.

In DNA, the CDR3 is TGTGCCAGCAGCTATAACTCTGGAAACACCATATATTTT. This encodes CASSYNSGNTIYF. V usage is TRBV7-4 and J usage is TRBJ1-3; unclear D gene. V was clipped by 4 bases and J by 0 bases, with 4 bases between them. The CDR3 has 13 residues. Germline V gene sequence: CDR1 SGHVT, CDR2 SQSDAQ.

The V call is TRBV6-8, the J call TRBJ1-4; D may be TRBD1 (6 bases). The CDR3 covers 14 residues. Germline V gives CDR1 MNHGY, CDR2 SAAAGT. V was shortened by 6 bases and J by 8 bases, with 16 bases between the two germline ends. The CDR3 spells CASRQGDSREKLFF. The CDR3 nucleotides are TGTGCCAGCAGACAGGGCGACAGTCGGGAAAAACTGTTTTTT.

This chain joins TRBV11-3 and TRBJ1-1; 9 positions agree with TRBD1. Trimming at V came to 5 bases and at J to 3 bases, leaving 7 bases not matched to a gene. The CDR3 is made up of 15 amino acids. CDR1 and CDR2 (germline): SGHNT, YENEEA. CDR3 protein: CASSPSTGGHTEAFF. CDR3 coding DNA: TGTGCCAGCAGCCCCTCGACAGGGGGTCACACTGAAGCTTTCTTT.

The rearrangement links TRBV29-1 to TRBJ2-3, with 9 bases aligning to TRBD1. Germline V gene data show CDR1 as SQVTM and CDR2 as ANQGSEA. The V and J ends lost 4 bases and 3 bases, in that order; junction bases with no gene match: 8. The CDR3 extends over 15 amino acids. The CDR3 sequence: CSVVGGTGRTDTQYF. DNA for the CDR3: TGCAGCGTTGTGGGGGGGACAGGGAGGACAGATACGCAGTATTTT.

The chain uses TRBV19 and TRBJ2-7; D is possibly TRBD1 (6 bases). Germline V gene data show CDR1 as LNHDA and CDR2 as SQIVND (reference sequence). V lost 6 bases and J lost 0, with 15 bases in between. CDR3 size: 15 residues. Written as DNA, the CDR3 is TGTGCCAGTAGGACGACAGGAGGCCGCTCCTACGAGCAGTACTTC. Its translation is CASRTTGGRSYEQYF.

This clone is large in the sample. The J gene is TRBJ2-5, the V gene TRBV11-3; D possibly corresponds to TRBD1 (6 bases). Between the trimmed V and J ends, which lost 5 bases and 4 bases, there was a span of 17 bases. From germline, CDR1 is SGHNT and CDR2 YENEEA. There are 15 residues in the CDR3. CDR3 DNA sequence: TGTGCCAGCAGCCCGGACAGTCTGTTTCCAGAGACCCAGTACTTC. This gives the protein CASSPDSLFPETQYF.

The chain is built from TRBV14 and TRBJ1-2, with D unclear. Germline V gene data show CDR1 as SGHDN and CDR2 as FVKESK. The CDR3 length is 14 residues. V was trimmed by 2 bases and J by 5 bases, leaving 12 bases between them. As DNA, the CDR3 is TGTGCCAGCAGCCAAAAGGACTCTATATATGGCTACACCTTC. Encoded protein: CASSQKDSIYGYTF.

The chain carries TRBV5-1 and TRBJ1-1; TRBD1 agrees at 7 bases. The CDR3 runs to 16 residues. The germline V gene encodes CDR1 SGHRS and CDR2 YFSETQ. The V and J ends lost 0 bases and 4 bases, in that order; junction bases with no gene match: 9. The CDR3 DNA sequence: TGCGCCAGCAGCTTGGAGAACAGGGGAGGTGGCACTGAAGCTTTCTTT. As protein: CASSLENRGGGTEAFF.

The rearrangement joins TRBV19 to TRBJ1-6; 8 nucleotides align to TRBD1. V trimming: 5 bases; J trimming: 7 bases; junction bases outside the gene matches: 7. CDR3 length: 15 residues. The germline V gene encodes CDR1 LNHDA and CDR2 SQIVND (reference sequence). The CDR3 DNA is TGTGCCAGTAGTCAGACGCAGGGGGCCAATTCACCCCTCCACTTT. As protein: CASSQTQGANSPLHF.

CDR3 sequence (DNA): TGCGCCAGCAGTGAGTCCGAATGGGGCGGCCAGTACTTC. Protein: CASSESEWGGQYF. This chain joins TRBV10-2 and TRBJ2-5, with D maybe TRBD1 (5 bases). Germline CDR1 and CDR2: WSHSY and SAAADI. Trimming pared 0 bases from V and 10 bases from J, leaving 12 bases between. This CDR3 spans 13 amino acids.

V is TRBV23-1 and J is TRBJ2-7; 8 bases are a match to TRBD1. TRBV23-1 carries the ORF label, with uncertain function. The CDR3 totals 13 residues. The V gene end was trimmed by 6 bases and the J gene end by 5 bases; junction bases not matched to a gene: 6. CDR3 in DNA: TGCGCCAGCAGCTACCCAGGGGGCGACGAGCAGTACTTC. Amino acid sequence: CASSYPGGDEQYF.

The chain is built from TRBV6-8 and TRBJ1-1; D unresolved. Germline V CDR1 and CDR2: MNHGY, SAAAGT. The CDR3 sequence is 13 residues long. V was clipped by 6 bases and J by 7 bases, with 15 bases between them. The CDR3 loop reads CASRPTLWVEAFF. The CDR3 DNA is TGTGCCAGCAGACCGACCCTGTGGGTTGAAGCTTTCTTT.

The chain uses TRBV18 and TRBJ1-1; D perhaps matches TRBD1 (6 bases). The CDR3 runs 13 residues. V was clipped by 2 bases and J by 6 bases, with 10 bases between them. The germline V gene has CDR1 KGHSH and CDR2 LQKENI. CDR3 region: CASSPGPGAEAFF. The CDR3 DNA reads TGTGCCAGCTCACCAGGGCCAGGGGCTGAAGCTTTCTTT.

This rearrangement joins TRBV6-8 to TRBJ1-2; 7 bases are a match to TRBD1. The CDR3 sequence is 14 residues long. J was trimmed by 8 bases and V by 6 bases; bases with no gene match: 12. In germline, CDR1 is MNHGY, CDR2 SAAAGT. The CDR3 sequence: CASSITGAVRGYTF. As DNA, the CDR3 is TGTGCCAGCAGCATTACAGGGGCTGTCCGCGGCTACACCTTC.

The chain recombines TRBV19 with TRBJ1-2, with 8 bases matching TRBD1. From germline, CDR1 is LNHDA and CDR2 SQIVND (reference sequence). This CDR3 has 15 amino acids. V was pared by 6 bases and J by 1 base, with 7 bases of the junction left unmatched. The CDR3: CASRLGQGINYGYTF. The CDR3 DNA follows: TGTGCCAGTAGGCTAGGACAGGGCATTAACTATGGCTACACCTTC.

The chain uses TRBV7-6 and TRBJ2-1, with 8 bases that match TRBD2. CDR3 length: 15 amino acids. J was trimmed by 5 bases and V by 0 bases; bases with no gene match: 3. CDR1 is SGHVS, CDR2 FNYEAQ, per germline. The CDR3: CASSLAGGVNNEQFF. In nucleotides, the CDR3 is TGTGCCAGCAGCTTAGCCGGGGGGGTCAACAATGAGCAGTTCTTC.

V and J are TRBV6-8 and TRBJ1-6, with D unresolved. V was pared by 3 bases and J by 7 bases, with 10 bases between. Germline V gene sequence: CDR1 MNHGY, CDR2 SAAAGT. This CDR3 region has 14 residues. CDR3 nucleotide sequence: TGTGCCAGCAGTTATGATGGAACCAATTCACCCCTCCACTTT. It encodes CASSYDGTNSPLHF.

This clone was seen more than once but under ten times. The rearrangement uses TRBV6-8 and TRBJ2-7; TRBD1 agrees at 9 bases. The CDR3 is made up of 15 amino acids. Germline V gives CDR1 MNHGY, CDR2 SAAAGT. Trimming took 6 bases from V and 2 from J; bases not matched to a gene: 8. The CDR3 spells CASSTTGGKAYEQYF. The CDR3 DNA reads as TGTGCCAGCAGCACTACAGGGGGCAAAGCCTACGAGCAGTACTTC.

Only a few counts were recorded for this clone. The CDR3 DNA is TGTGCCAGCAGACTACACACACCTGGAAACACTGAAGCTTTCTTT. The encoded protein is CASRLHTPGNTEAFF. The rearrangement joins TRBV6-8 to TRBJ1-1, with D hard to call. Germline values: CDR1 MNHGY, CDR2 SAAAGT. V lost 6 bases, J lost 2 bases, and 16 bases lay in between. CDR3 length equals 15 residues.

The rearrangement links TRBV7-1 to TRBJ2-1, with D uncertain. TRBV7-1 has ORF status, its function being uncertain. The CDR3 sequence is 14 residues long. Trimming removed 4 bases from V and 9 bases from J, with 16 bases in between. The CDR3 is CASSLAGMSSEQFF. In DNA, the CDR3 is TGTGCCAGCAGCTTGGCCGGAATGAGCTCTGAGCAGTTCTTC.

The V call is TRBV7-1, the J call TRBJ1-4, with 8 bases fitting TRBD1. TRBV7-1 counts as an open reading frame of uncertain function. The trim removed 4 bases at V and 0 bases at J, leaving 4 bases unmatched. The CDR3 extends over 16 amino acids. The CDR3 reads CASSLGQGATNEKLFF. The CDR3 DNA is TGTGCCAGCAGCTTAGGACAGGGTGCAACTAATGAAAAACTGTTTTTT.

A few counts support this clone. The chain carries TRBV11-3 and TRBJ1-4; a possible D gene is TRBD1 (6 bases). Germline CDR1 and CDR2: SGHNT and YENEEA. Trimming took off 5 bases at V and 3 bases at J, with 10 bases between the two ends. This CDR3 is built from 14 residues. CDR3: CASSQGWANEKLFF. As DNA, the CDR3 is TGTGCCAGCAGCCAGGGGTGGGCTAATGAAAAACTGTTTTTT.

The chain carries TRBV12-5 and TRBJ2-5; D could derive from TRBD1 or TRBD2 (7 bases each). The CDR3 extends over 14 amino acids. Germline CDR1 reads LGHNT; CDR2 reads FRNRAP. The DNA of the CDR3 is TGTGCCAGCACCAAGGGAGGGGGCGGAGAGACCCAGTACTTC. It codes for CASTKGGGGETQYF. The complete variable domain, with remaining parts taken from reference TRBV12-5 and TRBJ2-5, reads DARVTQTPRHKVTEMGQEVTMRCQPILGHNTVFWYRQTMMQGLELLAYFRNRAPLDDSGMPKDRFSAEMPDATLATLKIQPSEPRDSAVYFCASTKGGGGETQYFGPGTRLLVL.

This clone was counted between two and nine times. The CDR3: CASSEGQVGNTGELFF. As DNA, the CDR3 is TGTGCCAGCTCAGAGGGACAGGTCGGGAACACCGGGGAGCTGTTTTTT. V gene TRBV18 combines with J gene TRBJ2-2, with 8 positions matching TRBD1. With 5 bases clipped from V and 1 base from J, the junction kept 6 bases outside the gene matches. The germline CDR1 and CDR2 sequences are KGHSH and LQKENI. The CDR3 is 16 residues long.

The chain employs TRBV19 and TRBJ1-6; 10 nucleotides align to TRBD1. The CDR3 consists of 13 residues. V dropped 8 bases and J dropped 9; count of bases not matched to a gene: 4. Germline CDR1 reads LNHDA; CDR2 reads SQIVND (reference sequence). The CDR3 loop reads CASSGTGVSPLHF. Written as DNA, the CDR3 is TGTGCCAGTTCCGGGACAGGGGTTTCACCCCTCCACTTT.

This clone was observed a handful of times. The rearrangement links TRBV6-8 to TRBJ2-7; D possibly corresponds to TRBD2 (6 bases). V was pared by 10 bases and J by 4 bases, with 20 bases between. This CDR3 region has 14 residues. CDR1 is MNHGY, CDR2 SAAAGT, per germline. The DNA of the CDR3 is TGTGCCATCAAGGTGGAGGGATCCGATTACGAGCAGTACTTC. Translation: CAIKVEGSDYEQYF.

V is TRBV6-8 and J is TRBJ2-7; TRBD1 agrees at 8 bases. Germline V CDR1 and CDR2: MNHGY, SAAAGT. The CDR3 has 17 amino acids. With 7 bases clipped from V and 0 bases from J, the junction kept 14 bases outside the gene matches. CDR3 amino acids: CASTLKRQGPTSYEQYF. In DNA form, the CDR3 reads TGTGCCAGCACCCTAAAACGACAGGGGCCCACCTCCTACGAGCAGTACTTC.

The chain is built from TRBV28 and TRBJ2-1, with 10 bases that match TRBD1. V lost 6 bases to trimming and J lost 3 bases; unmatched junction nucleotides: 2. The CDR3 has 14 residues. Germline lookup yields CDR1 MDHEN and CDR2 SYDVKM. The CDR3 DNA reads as TGTGCCAGCAGGGACAGGGGGATCTACAATGAGCAGTTCTTC. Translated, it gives CASRDRGIYNEQFF.

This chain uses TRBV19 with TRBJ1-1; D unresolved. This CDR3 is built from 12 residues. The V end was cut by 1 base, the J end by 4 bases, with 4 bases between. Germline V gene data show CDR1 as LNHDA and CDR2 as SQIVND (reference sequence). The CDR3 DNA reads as TGTGCCAGTAGTATAGGGATCACTGAAGCTTTCTTT. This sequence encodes CASSIGITEAFF.

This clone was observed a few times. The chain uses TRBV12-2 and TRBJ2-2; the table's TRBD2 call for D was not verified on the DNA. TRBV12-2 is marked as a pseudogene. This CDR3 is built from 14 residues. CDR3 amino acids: CAQRTSGETGELFF. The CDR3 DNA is TGTGCCCAACGGACTAGCGGGGAAACCGGGGAGCTGTTTTTT.